This TCR beta chain was retrieved from a study of T cell changes during pregnancy in multiple sclerosis. Sequencing used immunoSEQ multiplex PCR; TCRdb keeps in-frame clones, though not all of them. The data hold 20,000 to 25,000 clones, with 85% to 95% observed a single time. This CDR3 comprises 14 residues. V shed 3 bases, J shed 7 bases, and the junction held 4 bases outside the gene matches. CDR1 KGHSH and CDR2 LQKENI come from the germline V gene. The sequencing used CD4+ T cells from peripheral blood mononuclear cells, collected in the third trimester of pregnancy. The sequence was collected from a female donor with multiple sclerosis, enrolled in a pregnancy study. The chain employs TRBV18 and TRBJ1-4; TRBD1 matches 8 bases. The CDR3 loop reads CASSPQGASEKLFF. The CDR3 coding sequence is TGTGCCAGCTCACCTCAGGGGGCATCTGAAAAACTGTTTTTT.